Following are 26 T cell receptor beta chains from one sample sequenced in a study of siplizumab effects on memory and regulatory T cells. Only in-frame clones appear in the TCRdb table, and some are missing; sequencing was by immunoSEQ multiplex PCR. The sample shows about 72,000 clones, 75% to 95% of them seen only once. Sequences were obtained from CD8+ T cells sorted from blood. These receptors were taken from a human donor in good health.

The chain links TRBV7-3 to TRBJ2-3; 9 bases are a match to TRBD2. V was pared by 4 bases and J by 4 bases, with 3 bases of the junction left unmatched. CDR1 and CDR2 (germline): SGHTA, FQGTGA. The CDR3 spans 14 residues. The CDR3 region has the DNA TGTGCCAGCAGCTCCGGACTAGCGCCAGATACGCAGTATTTT. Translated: CASSSGLAPDTQYF. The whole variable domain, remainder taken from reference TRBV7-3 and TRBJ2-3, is GAGVSQTPSNKVTEKGKYVELRCDPISGHTALYWYRQSLGQGPEFLIYFQGTGAADDSGLPNDRFFAVRPEGSVSTLKIQRTERGDSAVYLCASSSGLAPDTQYFGPGTRLTVL.

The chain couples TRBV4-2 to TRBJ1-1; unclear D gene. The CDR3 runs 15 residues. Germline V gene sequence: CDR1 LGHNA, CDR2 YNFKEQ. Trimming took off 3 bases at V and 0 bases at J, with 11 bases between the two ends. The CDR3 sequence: CASSQSTGMNTEAFF. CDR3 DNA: TGTGCCAGCAGCCAGTCAACTGGCATGAACACTGAAGCTTTCTTT.

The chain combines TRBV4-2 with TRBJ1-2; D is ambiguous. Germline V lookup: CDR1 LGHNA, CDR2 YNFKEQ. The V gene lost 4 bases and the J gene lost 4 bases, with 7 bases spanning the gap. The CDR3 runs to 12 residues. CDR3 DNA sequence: TGTGCCAGCAGCCGAGCCGGCTATGGCTACACCTTC. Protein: CASSRAGYGYTF.

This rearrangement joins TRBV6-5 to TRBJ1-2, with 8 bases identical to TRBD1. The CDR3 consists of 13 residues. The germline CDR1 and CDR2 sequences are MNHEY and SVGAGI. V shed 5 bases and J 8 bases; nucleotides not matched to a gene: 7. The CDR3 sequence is CASSVDRGGGYTF. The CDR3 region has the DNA TGTGCCAGCAGTGTAGACAGGGGAGGCGGCTACACCTTC.

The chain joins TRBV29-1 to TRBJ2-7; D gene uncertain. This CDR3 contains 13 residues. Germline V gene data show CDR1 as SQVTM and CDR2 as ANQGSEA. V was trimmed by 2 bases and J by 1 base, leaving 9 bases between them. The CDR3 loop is CSVESSLSYEQYF. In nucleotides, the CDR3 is TGCAGCGTTGAATCTTCGTTATCCTACGAGCAGTACTTC.

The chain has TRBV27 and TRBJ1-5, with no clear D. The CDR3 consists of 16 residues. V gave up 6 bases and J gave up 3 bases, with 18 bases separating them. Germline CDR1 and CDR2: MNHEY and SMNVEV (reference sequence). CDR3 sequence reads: CASSLIWVGNNQPQHF. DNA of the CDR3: TGTGCCAGCAGCTTGATTTGGGTAGGGAACAATCAGCCCCAGCATTTT.

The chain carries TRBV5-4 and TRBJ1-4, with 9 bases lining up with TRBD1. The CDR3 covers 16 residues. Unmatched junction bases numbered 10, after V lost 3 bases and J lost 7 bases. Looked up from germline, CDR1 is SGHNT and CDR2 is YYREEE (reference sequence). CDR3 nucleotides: TGTGCCAGCAGCTACCGACCGACAGGGGGAGGTGAAAAACTGTTTTTT. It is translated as CASSYRPTGGGEKLFF.

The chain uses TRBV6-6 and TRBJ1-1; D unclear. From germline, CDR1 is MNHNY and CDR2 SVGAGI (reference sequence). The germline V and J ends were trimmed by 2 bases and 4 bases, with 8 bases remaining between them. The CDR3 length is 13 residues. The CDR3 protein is CASSYGQPTEAFF. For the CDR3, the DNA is TGTGCCAGCAGTTACGGGCAGCCCACTGAAGCTTTCTTT.

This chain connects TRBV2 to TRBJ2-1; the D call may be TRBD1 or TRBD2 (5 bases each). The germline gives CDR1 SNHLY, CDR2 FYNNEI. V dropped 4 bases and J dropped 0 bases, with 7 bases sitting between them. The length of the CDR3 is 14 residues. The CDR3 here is CASSGGSSYNEQFF. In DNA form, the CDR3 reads TGTGCCAGCAGTGGGGGGAGCTCCTACAATGAGCAGTTCTTC.

The CDR3 loop reads CASSLDGTGGSYEQYF. The CDR3 nucleotides are TGTGCCAGCAGCTTAGACGGGACAGGGGGCTCCTACGAGCAGTACTTC. J is TRBJ2-7 and V is TRBV11-2; 11 bases match TRBD1. The CDR3 is 16 amino acids. Looked up from germline, CDR1 is SGHAT and CDR2 is FQNNGV. J was trimmed by 0 bases and V by 0 bases; bases with no gene match: 1.

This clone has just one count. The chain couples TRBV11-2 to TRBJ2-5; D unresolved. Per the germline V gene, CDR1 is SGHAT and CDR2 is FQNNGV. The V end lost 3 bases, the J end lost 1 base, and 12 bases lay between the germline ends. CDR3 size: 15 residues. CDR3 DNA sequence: TGTGCCAGCAGCTTTGAACCGGGCTTCCAAGAGACCCAGTACTTC. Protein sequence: CASSFEPGFQETQYF.

The CDR3 sequence is CASSLDDYEQYF. CDR3 nucleotides: TGCGCCAGCAGCTTGGACGACTACGAGCAGTACTTC. V usage is TRBV5-1 and J usage is TRBJ2-7; the D is unclear. This CDR3 spans 12 amino acids. Germline CDR1 and CDR2: SGHRS and YFSETQ. The V end was cut by 0 bases, the J end by 3 bases, with 4 bases between.

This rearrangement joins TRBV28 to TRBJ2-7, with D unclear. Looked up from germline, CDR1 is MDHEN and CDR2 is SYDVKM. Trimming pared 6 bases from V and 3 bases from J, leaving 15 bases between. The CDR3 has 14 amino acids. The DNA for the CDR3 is TGTGCCAGCAGCCGGATAATCAACCACTACGAGCAGTACTTC. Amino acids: CASSRIINHYEQYF.

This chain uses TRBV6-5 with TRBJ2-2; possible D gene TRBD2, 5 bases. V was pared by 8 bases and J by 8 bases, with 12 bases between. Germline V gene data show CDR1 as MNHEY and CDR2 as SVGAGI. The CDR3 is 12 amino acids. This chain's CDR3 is CASGWRTGELFF. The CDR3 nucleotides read TGTGCCAGCGGGTGGAGGACTGGGGAGCTGTTTTTT.

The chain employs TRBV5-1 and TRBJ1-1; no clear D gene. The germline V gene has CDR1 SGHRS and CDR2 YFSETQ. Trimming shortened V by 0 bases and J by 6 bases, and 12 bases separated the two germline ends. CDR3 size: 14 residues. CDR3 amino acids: CASSLGGYGAEAFF. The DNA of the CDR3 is TGCGCCAGCAGCTTGGGGGGATATGGGGCTGAAGCTTTCTTT.

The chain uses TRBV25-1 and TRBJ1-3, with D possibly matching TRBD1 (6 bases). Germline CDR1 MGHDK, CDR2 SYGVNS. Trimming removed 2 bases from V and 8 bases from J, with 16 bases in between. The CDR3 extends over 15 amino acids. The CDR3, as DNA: TGTGCCAGCAGTGAACCGACACCAAGGGGGGACACCATATATTTT. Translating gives CASSEPTPRGDTIYF.

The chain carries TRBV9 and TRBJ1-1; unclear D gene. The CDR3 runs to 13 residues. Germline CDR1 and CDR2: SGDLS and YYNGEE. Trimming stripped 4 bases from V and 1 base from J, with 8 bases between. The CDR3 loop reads CASSPTENTEAFF. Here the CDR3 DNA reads TGTGCCAGCAGCCCCACTGAGAACACTGAAGCTTTCTTT.

CDR3 region: CASSLLLQGTDTQYF. The DNA for the CDR3 is TGCGCCAGCAGCTTGCTGTTGCAAGGCACAGATACGCAGTATTTT. The V gene is TRBV5-1, the J gene TRBJ2-3, with no clear D. Per the germline V gene, CDR1 is SGHRS and CDR2 is YFSETQ. CDR3 size: 15 residues. Between the trimmed V and J ends, which lost 1 base and 1 base, there was a span of 10 bases.

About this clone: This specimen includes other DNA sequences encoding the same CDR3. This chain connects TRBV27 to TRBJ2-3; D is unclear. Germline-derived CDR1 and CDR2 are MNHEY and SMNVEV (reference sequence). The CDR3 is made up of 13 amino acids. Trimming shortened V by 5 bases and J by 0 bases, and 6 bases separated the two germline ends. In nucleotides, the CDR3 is TGTGCCAGCAGTCCCTTGAGCACAGATACGCAGTATTTT. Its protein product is CASSPLSTDTQYF.

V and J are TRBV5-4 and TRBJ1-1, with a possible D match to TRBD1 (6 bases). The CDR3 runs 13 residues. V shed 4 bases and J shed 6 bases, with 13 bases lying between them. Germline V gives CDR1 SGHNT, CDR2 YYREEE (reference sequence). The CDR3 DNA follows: TGTGCCAGCAGCCCGGGGGCCCGCCCTGAAGCTTTCTTT. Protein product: CASSPGARPEAFF.

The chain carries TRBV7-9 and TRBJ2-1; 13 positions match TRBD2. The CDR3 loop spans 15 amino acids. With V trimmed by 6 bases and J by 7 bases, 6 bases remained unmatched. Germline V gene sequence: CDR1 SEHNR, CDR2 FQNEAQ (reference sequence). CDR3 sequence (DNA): TGTGCCAGCAGGACTACTAGCGGGGGGGATAATGAGCAGTTCTTC. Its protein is CASRTTSGGDNEQFF.

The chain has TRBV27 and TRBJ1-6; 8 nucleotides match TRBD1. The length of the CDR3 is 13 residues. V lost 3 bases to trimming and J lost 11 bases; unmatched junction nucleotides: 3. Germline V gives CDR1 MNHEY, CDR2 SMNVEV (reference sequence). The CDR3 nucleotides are TGTGCCAGCAGTTTGGGGACAGGAACACCCCTCCACTTT. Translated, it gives CASSLGTGTPLHF.

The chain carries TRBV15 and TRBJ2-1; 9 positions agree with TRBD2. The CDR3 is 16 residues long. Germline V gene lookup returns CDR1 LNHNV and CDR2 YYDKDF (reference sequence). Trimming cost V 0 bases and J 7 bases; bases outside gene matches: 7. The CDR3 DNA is TGTGCCACCAGCAGAGAACGAGCGGGGGGTTTTAATGAGCAGTTCTTC. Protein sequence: CATSRERAGGFNEQFF.

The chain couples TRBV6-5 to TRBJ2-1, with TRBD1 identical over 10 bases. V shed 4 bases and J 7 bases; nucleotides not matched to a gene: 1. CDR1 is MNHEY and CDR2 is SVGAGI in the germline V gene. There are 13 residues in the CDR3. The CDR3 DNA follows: TGTGCCAGCAGTTGGACAGGGGGAAATGAGCAGTTCTTC. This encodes CASSWTGGNEQFF.

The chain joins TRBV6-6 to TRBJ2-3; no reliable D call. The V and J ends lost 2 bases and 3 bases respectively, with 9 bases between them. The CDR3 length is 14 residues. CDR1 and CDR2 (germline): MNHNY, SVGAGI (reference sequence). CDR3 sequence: CASSYESLTDTQYF. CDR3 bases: TGTGCCAGCAGTTACGAGTCCCTAACAGATACGCAGTATTTT.

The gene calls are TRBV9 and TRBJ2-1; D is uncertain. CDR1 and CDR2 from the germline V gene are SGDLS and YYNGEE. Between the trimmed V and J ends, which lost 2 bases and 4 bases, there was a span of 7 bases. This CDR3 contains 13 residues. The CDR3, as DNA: TGTGCCAGCAGCGTCAACTCGTACAATGAGCAGTTCTTC. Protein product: CASSVNSYNEQFF.